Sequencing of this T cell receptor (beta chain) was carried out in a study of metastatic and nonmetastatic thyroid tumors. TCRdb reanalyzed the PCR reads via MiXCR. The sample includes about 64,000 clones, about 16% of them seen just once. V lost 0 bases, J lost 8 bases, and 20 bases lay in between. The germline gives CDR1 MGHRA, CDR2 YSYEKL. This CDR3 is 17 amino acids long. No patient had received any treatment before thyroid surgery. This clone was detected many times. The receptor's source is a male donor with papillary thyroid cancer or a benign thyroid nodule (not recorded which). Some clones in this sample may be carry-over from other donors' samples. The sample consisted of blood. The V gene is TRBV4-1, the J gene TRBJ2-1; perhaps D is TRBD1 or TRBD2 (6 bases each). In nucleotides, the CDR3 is TGCGCCAGCAGCCAAGATGGTGAGGGGCTAAGGGGGGATGAGCAGTTCTTC. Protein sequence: CASSQDGEGLRGDEQFF.